A single sample is the source of the 25 T cell receptor beta chains below, sequenced in a study of OX40 agonist ivuxolimab in advanced cancers. Clones were sequenced by immunoSEQ multiplex PCR, and TCRdb holds only the in-frame ones, with some missing. Counted here are 30,000 to 35,000 clones, around 86% occurring once; the ten biggest clones make up around 1.5%. Sequenced material: CD4+ or CD8+ T cells sorted from blood, taken in a trial of the OX40 agonist ivuxolimab. The origin of the receptors is an adult with an advanced solid tumor such as melanoma, head and neck, liver or kidney cancer.

The V call is TRBV4-2, the J call TRBJ2-3, with a tentative D call TRBD1 (5 bases). The CDR3 runs 14 residues. Per germline, CDR1 LGHNA and CDR2 YNFKEQ. The V and J ends lost 4 bases and 3 bases respectively, with 11 bases between them. This chain's CDR3 is CASSPGQLTDTQYF. The CDR3 DNA reads as TGTGCCAGCAGCCCAGGGCAGTTAACAGATACGCAGTATTTT.

The chain couples TRBV6-1 to TRBJ2-1, with D possibly being TRBD1 (5 bases). There are 13 residues in the CDR3. Trimming pared 1 base from V and 5 bases from J, leaving 6 bases between. The germline CDR1 and CDR2 sequences are MNHNS and SASEGT. CDR3 sequence: CASSEGQNNEQFF. The CDR3 DNA sequence: TGTGCCAGCAGTGAAGGACAGAACAATGAGCAGTTCTTC.

The chain couples TRBV19 to TRBJ2-2; 12 nucleotides align to TRBD1. This CDR3 has 19 amino acids. Germline V gives CDR1 LNHDA, CDR2 SQIVND (reference sequence). Losses at the gene ends were 6 bases for V and 1 base for J; bases not matched to a gene: 12. The CDR3 region has the DNA TGTGCCAGTAGCCGTTTCCGGGACAGGGGGCTTTTGAACACCGGGGAGCTGTTTTTT. Protein product: CASSRFRDRGLLNTGELFF.

V is TRBV7-2 and J is TRBJ1-2; no reliable D call. The ends were cut back, 7 bases at V and 2 bases at J, with 8 bases in the middle. There are 12 residues in the CDR3. The germline V gene encodes CDR1 SGHTA and CDR2 FQGNSA. The CDR3 protein is CASKPVNYGYTF. DNA for the CDR3: TGTGCCAGCAAGCCAGTCAACTATGGCTACACCTTC.

This sequence joins TRBV18 and TRBJ1-5; 9 bases map to TRBD1. Trimming removed 5 bases from V and 4 bases from J; junction bases left unmatched: 9. There are 16 residues in the CDR3. CDR1 is KGHSH, CDR2 LQKENI, per germline. The DNA for the CDR3 is TGTGCCAGCTCATCCAGGGACAGGGTCGGAAATCAGCCCCAGCATTTT. This codes for CASSSRDRVGNQPQHF.

This clone appeared a single time. This chain connects TRBV7-2 to TRBJ2-1, with 11 positions matching TRBD2. Unmatched junction bases numbered 5, after V lost 3 bases and J lost 7 bases. CDR1 is SGHTA, CDR2 FQGNSA, per germline. This CDR3 has 15 amino acids. The CDR3 loop reads CASSLRLAGSNEQFF. The CDR3 DNA sequence: TGTGCCAGCAGCTTGAGACTAGCGGGGTCGAATGAGCAGTTCTTC.

This clone was picked up one time. This chain uses TRBV30 with TRBJ1-3; D gene unclear. This CDR3 comprises 12 residues. V was pared by 5 bases and J by 4 bases, with 9 bases between. The germline gives CDR1 GTSNPN, CDR2 SVGIG (reference sequence). The CDR3 DNA is TGTGCCTGGGGGAAAGTGGGAAACACCATATATTTT. Translated: CAWGKVGNTIYF. The full variable domain, with the rest looked up from reference TRBV30 and TRBJ1-3, is SQTIHQWPATLVQPVGSPLSLECTVEGTSNPNLYWYRQAAGRGLQLLFYSVGIGQISSEVPQNLSASRPQDRQFILSSKKLLLSDSGFYLCAWGKVGNTIYFGEGSWLTVV.

The chain recombines TRBV27 with TRBJ1-1; no clear D gene. The V gene lost 2 bases and the J gene lost 5 bases, with 9 bases spanning the gap. Germline V gene sequence: CDR1 MNHEY, CDR2 SMNVEV (reference sequence). The length of the CDR3 is 13 residues. The CDR3 reads CASSLRIGTEAFF. The CDR3 DNA reads as TGTGCCAGCAGTTTAAGAATAGGTACTGAAGCTTTCTTT.

This clone showed up just a few times. The J gene is TRBJ1-6, the V gene TRBV5-8; D gene ambiguous. Trimming left V 2 bases short and J 6 bases short, with 6 bases between. Germline V CDR1 and CDR2: SGHTS, YDEGEE. The CDR3 is made up of 13 amino acids. The chain's CDR3 is CASSLTLNSPLHF. CDR3 coding DNA: TGTGCCAGCAGCTTAACCCTTAATTCACCCCTCCACTTT.

CDR3 in amino acids: CASRSWRVEGDTQYF. CDR3 in DNA: TGTGCCAGCAGATCCTGGCGGGTGGAGGGAGATACGCAGTATTTT. This chain connects TRBV6-5 to TRBJ2-3; perhaps TRBD2 as D (6 bases). Germline V CDR1 and CDR2: MNHEY, SVGAGI. The V end lost 6 bases, the J end lost 5 bases, and 18 bases lay between the germline ends. The CDR3 consists of 15 residues.

This clone was detected only a few times. The V call is TRBV28, the J call TRBJ1-5, with D uncertain. V lost 3 bases and J 2 bases, leaving 14 bases between the germline ends. This CDR3 is built from 16 residues. Per the germline V gene, CDR1 is MDHEN and CDR2 is SYDVKM. This CDR3 reads CASSFGFKRGNQPQHF. CDR3 in DNA: TGTGCCAGCAGTTTTGGCTTTAAGAGGGGCAATCAGCCCCAGCATTTT. The variable domain in full, with the rest retrieved from reference TRBV28 and TRBJ1-5, is DVKVTQSSRYLVKRTGEKVFLECVQDMDHENMFWYRQDPGLGLRLIYFSYDVKMKEKGDIPEGYSVSREKKERFSLILESASTNQTSMYLCASSFGFKRGNQPQHFGDGTRLSIL.

This clone was seen a single time. The rearrangement uses TRBV2 and TRBJ2-2, with 9 bases fitting TRBD2. V dropped 7 bases and J dropped 4; count of bases not matched to a gene: 7. CDR1 SNHLY and CDR2 FYNNEI come from the germline V gene. CDR3 length: 15 amino acids. The CDR3 loop is CASIERGVGTGELFF. In DNA form, the CDR3 reads TGTGCCAGCATTGAGCGGGGGGTGGGCACCGGGGAGCTGTTTTTT.

The chain is built from TRBV28 and TRBJ1-4; D uncertain. Germline V gene data show CDR1 as MDHEN and CDR2 as SYDVKM. V lost 3 bases and J 7 bases, leaving 9 bases between the germline ends. This CDR3 is built from 13 residues. CDR3 bases: TGTGCCAGCAGTTTGAGGGTGACTGAAAAACTGTTTTTT. This sequence encodes CASSLRVTEKLFF. Looking up the rest from reference TRBV28 and TRBJ1-4 gives the full variable domain: DVKVTQSSRYLVKRTGEKVFLECVQDMDHENMFWYRQDPGLGLRLIYFSYDVKMKEKGDIPEGYSVSREKKERFSLILESASTNQTSMYLCASSLRVTEKLFFGSGTQLSVL.

V usage is TRBV19 and J usage is TRBJ2-2; no clear D gene. CDR3 length equals 18 residues. The germline V and J ends were trimmed by 3 bases and 3 bases, with 20 bases remaining between them. Germline-derived CDR1 and CDR2 are LNHDA and SQIVND (reference sequence). CDR3 nucleotides: TGTGCCAGTAGTATCAAGAGCCTTGCCATAAGTTACACCGGGGAGCTGTTTTTT. Its protein product is CASSIKSLAISYTGELFF.

The chain carries TRBV11-2 and TRBJ2-7, with D perhaps matching TRBD1 (6 bases). This CDR3 has 14 residues. V lost 1 base, J lost 3 bases, and 10 bases lay in between. Germline V CDR1 and CDR2: SGHAT, FQNNGV. The CDR3 region has the DNA TGTGCCAGCAGCTTAGTCGTGGACAGCTACGAGCAGTACTTC. Translated: CASSLVVDSYEQYF.

The V call is TRBV6-6, the J call TRBJ2-2, with 13 bases identical to TRBD2. There are 15 residues in the CDR3. CDR1 MNHNY and CDR2 SVGAGI come from the germline V gene (reference sequence). The V segment lost 6 bases and the J segment 7 bases; nucleotides outside the gene matches: 5. The CDR3 DNA is TGTGCCAGCAGAGGACTAGCGGGGGACCACGGGGAGCTGTTTTTT. This encodes CASRGLAGDHGELFF.

The chain has TRBV7-2 and TRBJ2-7, with D possibly being TRBD1 (5 bases). Looked up from germline, CDR1 is SGHTA and CDR2 is FQGNSA. This CDR3 has 15 amino acids. Trimming took 1 base from V and 3 from J, leaving 13 bases between them. CDR3 in amino acids: CASSLEGQPVYEQYF. The CDR3 DNA is TGTGCCAGCAGCTTAGAGGGGCAGCCCGTCTACGAGCAGTACTTC.

This chain connects TRBV6-1 to TRBJ1-6, with D unclear. The germline V gene has CDR1 MNHNS and CDR2 SASEGT. Trimming took 4 bases from V and 9 from J, leaving 13 bases between them. This CDR3 has 14 amino acids. The chain's CDR3 is CASSGRREASPLHF. The CDR3 region has the DNA TGTGCCAGCAGTGGAAGAAGGGAGGCTTCACCCCTCCACTTT.

This clone was found a few times. The chain is built from TRBV5-1 and TRBJ1-1; D remains unclear. Trimming shortened V by 4 bases and J by 8 bases, and 12 bases separated the two germline ends. Germline values: CDR1 SGHRS, CDR2 YFSETQ. The CDR3 runs to 12 residues. The CDR3 bases are TGCGCCAGCAGCCAGGAGCTGGGAGAAGCTTTCTTT. Its protein is CASSQELGEAFF.

The CDR3 reads CASSQEGIADSYEQYF. The CDR3 coding sequence is TGTGCCAGCAGCCAAGAGGGGATAGCGGATTCCTACGAGCAGTACTTC. J is TRBJ2-7 and V is TRBV4-2, with D perhaps matching TRBD2 (6 bases). V lost 0 bases and J lost 1, with 13 bases in between. This CDR3 spans 16 amino acids. In germline, CDR1 is LGHNA, CDR2 YNFKEQ.

The chain joins TRBV7-2 to TRBJ1-1; no clear D. The length of the CDR3 is 12 residues. Trimming left V 3 bases short and J 1 base short, with 3 bases between. Per germline, CDR1 SGHTA and CDR2 FQGNSA. This CDR3 reads CASSFENTEAFF. CDR3 in DNA: TGTGCCAGCAGCTTCGAGAACACTGAAGCTTTCTTT.

The table lists this clone with a few counts. The rearrangement joins TRBV4-1 to TRBJ2-1, with 12 positions matching TRBD2. The germline V gene encodes CDR1 MGHRA and CDR2 YSYEKL. This CDR3 contains 15 residues. V lost 3 bases, J lost 6 bases, and 3 bases stayed unmatched. The DNA of the CDR3 is TGCGCCAGCAGCCATGGACTAGCGGGGCTCAATGAGCAGTTCTTC. Its translation: CASSHGLAGLNEQFF.

The gene calls are TRBV7-2 and TRBJ2-7; D might be TRBD1 (6 bases). V was shortened by 3 bases and J by 3 bases, with 12 bases between the two germline ends. The germline gives CDR1 SGHTA, CDR2 FQGNSA. This CDR3 has 14 residues. CDR3 DNA sequence: TGTGCCAGCAGCTTTGGACAGCAACTCTACGAGCAGTACTTC. Translation gives CASSFGQQLYEQYF.

The rearrangement uses TRBV19 and TRBJ1-2; possibly TRBD1 for D (5 bases). Trimming left V 6 bases short and J 4 bases short, with 12 bases between. The CDR3 is made up of 13 amino acids. CDR1 LNHDA and CDR2 SQIVND come from the germline V gene (reference sequence). The CDR3 DNA sequence: TGTGCCAGTAGGGTTACTAGGGGCTATGGCTACACCTTC. It yields the protein CASRVTRGYGYTF. The full variable domain, in which reference TRBV19 and TRBJ1-2 provide the parts outside the CDR3, is DGGITQSPKYLFRKEGQNVTLSCEQNLNHDAMYWYRQDPGQGLRLIYYSQIVNDFQKGDIAEGYSVSREKKESFPLTVTSAQKNPTAFYLCASRVTRGYGYTFGSGTRLTVV.

This clone was seen just once. The V gene is TRBV4-1, the J gene TRBJ2-3; a possible D gene is TRBD2 (5 bases). CDR3 length: 12 amino acids. Trimming shortened V by 1 base and J by 11 bases, and 10 bases separated the two germline ends. CDR1 and CDR2 from the germline V gene are MGHRA and YSYEKL. CDR3 nucleotide sequence: TGCGCCAGCAGCCAAGGGGCGGGCCAGCAGTATTTT. Amino acids: CASSQGAGQQYF.